This TCR beta chain stems from a study of technical replicates of blood from a handful of donors (dated by TCRdb to the late 2010s). The method behind the library was the immunoSEQ multiplex PCR assay. Entries here come from immuneACCESS through TCRdb and include only in-frame sequences with V and J called. Some clones fail to appear in such tables; in the studies checked, an unresolved V gene covers under half of the shortfall, and the cause of the remainder is unknown. This sample is represented by 55,000 to 75,000 clones; 90% to 95% of them were singletons. The ten top clones hold about 4.3% of the sample. For this clone: The target of this receptor is not known. No quality values exist for individual bases; no much larger clone is one base distant.

Per the germline V gene, SGHTA is the CDR1 and FQGNSA is the CDR2. Ends trimmed: V by 6 bases, J by 2 bases; bases unmatched to a gene: 7. Its CDR3 holds 15 amino acids, cysteine through phenylalanine. The entry retains the CDR3 DNA only, 45 bases that are in frame from base 1. The clonotype was recovered from a human donor in good health. Some clones in this sample may be carry-over from other donors' samples. Rearrangement joined TRBV7-2 to TRBJ2-7; 10 central bases correspond to TRBD2. What was sequenced was PBMCs. The CDR3 reads CASRFSGGPPYEQYF. Here is the DNA: TGTGCCAGCAGGTTTAGCGGGGGGCCGCCCTACGAGCAGTACTTC.